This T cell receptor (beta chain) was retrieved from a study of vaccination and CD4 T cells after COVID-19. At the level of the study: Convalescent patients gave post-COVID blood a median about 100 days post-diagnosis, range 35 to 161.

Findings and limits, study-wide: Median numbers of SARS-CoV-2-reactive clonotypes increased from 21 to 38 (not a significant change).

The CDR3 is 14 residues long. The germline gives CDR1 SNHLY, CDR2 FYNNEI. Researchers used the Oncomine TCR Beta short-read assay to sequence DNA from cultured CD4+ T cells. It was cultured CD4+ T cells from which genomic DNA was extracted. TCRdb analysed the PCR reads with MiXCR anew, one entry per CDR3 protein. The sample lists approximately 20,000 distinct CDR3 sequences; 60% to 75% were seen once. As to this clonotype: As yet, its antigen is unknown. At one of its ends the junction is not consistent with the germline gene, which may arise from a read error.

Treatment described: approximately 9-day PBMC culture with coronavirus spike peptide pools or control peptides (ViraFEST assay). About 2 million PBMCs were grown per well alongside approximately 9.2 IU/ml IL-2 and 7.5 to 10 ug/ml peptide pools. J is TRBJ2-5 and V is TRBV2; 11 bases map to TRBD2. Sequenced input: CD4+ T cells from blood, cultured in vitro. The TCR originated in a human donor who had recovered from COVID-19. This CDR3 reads CTSSQGLAAGTQYF. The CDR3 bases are TGTACCAGCAGCCAGGGACTAGCGGCCGGGACCCAGTACTTC.